This is a list of T cell receptor beta chains from one sample in a study of STAT5B mutations in CD4+ large granular lymphocyte leukemia. Produced via immunoSEQ multiplex PCR; TCRdb's table is partial and in-frame only. The sample consists of about 31,000 clones, roughly nine tenths of them appearing once. The sequencing sample was made of CD4+ T cells from blood buffy coats. The receptor set was obtained from a human donor in good health. Each CDR3 is given with its conserved first and last residue. Each record gives: CDR3 DNA, CDR3 protein, D gene, J gene, V gene, clone size, CDR3 length. The D gene is left open where the match is weak. Clone size, where shown, is once, few, many, or a class for clones that have expanded.

cdr3_nt: TGTGCCAGCAGTGAGGAGGGGGCCCTGAACACTGAAGCTTTCTTT
cdr3_aa: CASSEEGALNTEAFF
d_call: TRBD1
j_call: TRBJ1-1
v_call: TRBV2
clone_size: NA
cdr3_length: 15

cdr3_nt: TGTGCCAGTAGTATGATGGCAGGGGGGGACTATGGCTACACCTTC
cdr3_aa: CASSMMAGGDYGYTF
d_call: TRBD1
j_call: TRBJ1-2
v_call: TRBV19
clone_size: NA
cdr3_length: 15

cdr3_nt: TGTGCCAGCAGTTACTCGCGACACGGGTCCTACGAGCAGTACTTC
cdr3_aa: CASSYSRHGSYEQYF
d_call: NA
j_call: TRBJ2-7
v_call: TRBV6-5
clone_size: NA
cdr3_length: 15

cdr3_nt: TGCGCCAGCAGCATCGGGGACACTCTGGCTGGCTACACCTTC
cdr3_aa: CASSIGDTLAGYTF
d_call: NA
j_call: TRBJ1-2
v_call: TRBV5-1
clone_size: NA
cdr3_length: 14

cdr3_nt: TGTGCCAGCAGCCCTGGGACCGGGACAGGGAGTGGGGAGACCCAGTACTTC
cdr3_aa: CASSPGTGTGSGETQYF
d_call: TRBD1
j_call: TRBJ2-5
v_call: TRBV7-9
clone_size: NA
cdr3_length: 17

cdr3_nt: TGTGCCAGCAGCTCCCTACAGGGGGCGCGGATCTCCGGGGAGCTGTTTTTT
cdr3_aa: CASSSLQGARISGELFF
d_call: TRBD1
j_call: TRBJ2-2
v_call: TRBV7-8
clone_size: NA
cdr3_length: 17

cdr3_nt: TGTGCCAGCAGCCAGGGACAGCCAAACACCGGGGAGCTGTTTTTT
cdr3_aa: CASSQGQPNTGELFF
d_call: TRBD1
j_call: TRBJ2-2
v_call: TRBV7-9
clone_size: NA
cdr3_length: 15

cdr3_nt: TGCGCCAGCAGCTTGGGACAGAGCACAGATACGCAGTATTTT
cdr3_aa: CASSLGQSTDTQYF
d_call: NA
j_call: TRBJ2-3
v_call: TRBV5-1
clone_size: NA
cdr3_length: 14

cdr3_nt: TGTGCCAGCAGTTCGCTAGCGGGAGGGCCCTACAATGAGCAGTTCTTC
cdr3_aa: CASSSLAGGPYNEQFF
d_call: TRBD2
j_call: TRBJ2-1
v_call: TRBV28
clone_size: NA
cdr3_length: 16

cdr3_nt: TGTGCCAGCAGTTACTCCGGCAGTTCAACGGGGGAGACCCAGTACTTC
cdr3_aa: CASSYSGSSTGETQYF
d_call: NA
j_call: TRBJ2-5
v_call: TRBV6-6
clone_size: NA
cdr3_length: 16

cdr3_nt: TGCAGCGATCCCAAGACAGGGTTCGTTAGGAACACTGAAGCTTTCTTT
cdr3_aa: CSDPKTGFVRNTEAFF
d_call: TRBD1
j_call: TRBJ1-1
v_call: TRBV29-1
clone_size: few
cdr3_length: 16

cdr3_nt: TGTGCCAGCAGCTTAGATTTCAGTAACTATGGCTACACCTTC
cdr3_aa: CASSLDFSNYGYTF
d_call: NA
j_call: TRBJ1-2
v_call: TRBV7-2
clone_size: NA
cdr3_length: 14

cdr3_nt: TGTGCCAGCAGTCCATTGGGAAGCGGGCTAAGTGAGCAGTACTTC
cdr3_aa: CASSPLGSGLSEQYF
d_call: NA
j_call: TRBJ2-7
v_call: TRBV27
clone_size: NA
cdr3_length: 15

cdr3_nt: TGTGCCAGCAGCTTAGATTCAGATACGCAGTATTTT
cdr3_aa: CASSLDSDTQYF
d_call: NA
j_call: TRBJ2-3
v_call: TRBV7-9
clone_size: NA
cdr3_length: 12

cdr3_nt: TGTGCCAGCACCGGCGACAGGGTTGTTCAGCCCCAGCATTTT
cdr3_aa: CASTGDRVVQPQHF
d_call: TRBD1
j_call: TRBJ1-5
v_call: TRBV28
clone_size: few
cdr3_length: 14

cdr3_nt: TGTGCCAGCAGCTTCGGAAGGATAAACTATGGCTACACCTTC
cdr3_aa: CASSFGRINYGYTF
d_call: NA
j_call: TRBJ1-2
v_call: TRBV7-9
clone_size: NA
cdr3_length: 14

cdr3_nt: TGTGCCAGCGCCCCGGGACTCCTATACAATGAGCAGTTCTTC
cdr3_aa: CASAPGLLYNEQFF
d_call: NA
j_call: TRBJ2-1
v_call: TRBV2
clone_size: NA
cdr3_length: 14

cdr3_nt: TGTGCCAGCAGTTTATCTAGCGGGAGGGCCTTTGGCTACAATGAGCAGTTCTTC
cdr3_aa: CASSLSSGRAFGYNEQFF
d_call: TRBD2
j_call: TRBJ2-1
v_call: TRBV28
clone_size: NA
cdr3_length: 18

cdr3_nt: TGTGCCAGCTCACCCTACCCGGGAACAAACTATGGCTACACCTTC
cdr3_aa: CASSPYPGTNYGYTF
d_call: NA
j_call: TRBJ1-2
v_call: TRBV18
clone_size: NA
cdr3_length: 15

cdr3_nt: TGTGCCAGTAGTATAGAGACAGGATTCTATGGCTACACCTTC
cdr3_aa: CASSIETGFYGYTF
d_call: NA
j_call: TRBJ1-2
v_call: TRBV19
clone_size: NA
cdr3_length: 14

cdr3_nt: TGTGCCAGCAGCGTGCGACTAGCGGGAGCTTACGAGCAGTACTTC
cdr3_aa: CASSVRLAGAYEQYF
d_call: TRBD2
j_call: TRBJ2-7
v_call: TRBV7-8
clone_size: NA
cdr3_length: 15

cdr3_nt: TGTGCCTGGAGTGCGTCGCATGGGAACGAGCAGTACTTC
cdr3_aa: CAWSASHGNEQYF
d_call: NA
j_call: TRBJ2-7
v_call: TRBV30
clone_size: NA
cdr3_length: 13

cdr3_nt: TGTGCCAGCAGCTTAGGATCCGGGCAGGGGAACACCATATATTTT
cdr3_aa: CASSLGSGQGNTIYF
d_call: NA
j_call: TRBJ1-3
v_call: TRBV7-9
clone_size: few
cdr3_length: 15

cdr3_nt: TGTGCCAGCAGCTTAGGGCAGGGCCAGTACAATGAGCAGTTCTTC
cdr3_aa: CASSLGQGQYNEQFF
d_call: NA
j_call: TRBJ2-1
v_call: TRBV7-9
clone_size: NA
cdr3_length: 15

cdr3_nt: TGTGCCAGCAACAGGGGCGTCTACGAGCAGTACTTC
cdr3_aa: CASNRGVYEQYF
d_call: TRBD1
j_call: TRBJ2-7
v_call: TRBV2
clone_size: NA
cdr3_length: 12

cdr3_nt: TGTGCCAGTAGTCCCCCCCTAGCGCGAGGAACAGATACGCAGTATTTT
cdr3_aa: CASSPPLARGTDTQYF
d_call: NA
j_call: TRBJ2-3
v_call: TRBV19
clone_size: NA
cdr3_length: 16

cdr3_nt: TGTGCCAGTATGAGGAAGGGGACTGCCAGGGGACTAGCGGTCACCGGGGAGCTGTTTTTT
cdr3_aa: CASMRKGTARGLAVTGELFF
d_call: TRBD2
j_call: TRBJ2-2
v_call: TRBV19
clone_size: NA
cdr3_length: 20

cdr3_nt: TGTGCCAGCTCGCGAGGGGGAGAGACCCAGTACTTC
cdr3_aa: CASSRGGETQYF
d_call: NA
j_call: TRBJ2-5
v_call: TRBV18
clone_size: few
cdr3_length: 12

cdr3_nt: TGTGCCAGTAGCCCGACAGTGCACTCCTACAATGAGCAGTTCTTC
cdr3_aa: CASSPTVHSYNEQFF
d_call: NA
j_call: TRBJ2-1
v_call: TRBV19
clone_size: NA
cdr3_length: 15

cdr3_nt: TGTGCCTGGAGTGACCAGGGGAATCAGCCCCAGCATTTT
cdr3_aa: CAWSDQGNQPQHF
d_call: NA
j_call: TRBJ1-5
v_call: TRBV30
clone_size: NA
cdr3_length: 13

cdr3_nt: TGTGCCAGCCGGGGGAACACCGGGGAGCTGTTTTTT
cdr3_aa: CASRGNTGELFF
d_call: NA
j_call: TRBJ2-2
v_call: TRBV6-5
clone_size: NA
cdr3_length: 12

cdr3_nt: TGCGCCAGCAGTGAGGGTTGGCAGAACCAAGAGACCCAGTACTTC
cdr3_aa: CASSEGWQNQETQYF
d_call: NA
j_call: TRBJ2-5
v_call: TRBV10-1
clone_size: NA
cdr3_length: 15

cdr3_nt: TGTGCCAGCAGCTTAACGCCGGACAATCGATACTACGAGCAGTACTTC
cdr3_aa: CASSLTPDNRYYEQYF
d_call: NA
j_call: TRBJ2-7
v_call: TRBV11-2
clone_size: NA
cdr3_length: 16

cdr3_nt: TGCGCCAGCAGCTTCGACAGGGTGAACACCGGGGAGCTGTTTTTT
cdr3_aa: CASSFDRVNTGELFF
d_call: TRBD1
j_call: TRBJ2-2
v_call: TRBV5-1
clone_size: NA
cdr3_length: 15

cdr3_nt: TGTGCCAGCAGCGATAGGAGACTCCGGACCTCTACTGAAAAACTGTTTTTT
cdr3_aa: CASSDRRLRTSTEKLFF
d_call: NA
j_call: TRBJ1-4
v_call: TRBV6-4
clone_size: once
cdr3_length: 17